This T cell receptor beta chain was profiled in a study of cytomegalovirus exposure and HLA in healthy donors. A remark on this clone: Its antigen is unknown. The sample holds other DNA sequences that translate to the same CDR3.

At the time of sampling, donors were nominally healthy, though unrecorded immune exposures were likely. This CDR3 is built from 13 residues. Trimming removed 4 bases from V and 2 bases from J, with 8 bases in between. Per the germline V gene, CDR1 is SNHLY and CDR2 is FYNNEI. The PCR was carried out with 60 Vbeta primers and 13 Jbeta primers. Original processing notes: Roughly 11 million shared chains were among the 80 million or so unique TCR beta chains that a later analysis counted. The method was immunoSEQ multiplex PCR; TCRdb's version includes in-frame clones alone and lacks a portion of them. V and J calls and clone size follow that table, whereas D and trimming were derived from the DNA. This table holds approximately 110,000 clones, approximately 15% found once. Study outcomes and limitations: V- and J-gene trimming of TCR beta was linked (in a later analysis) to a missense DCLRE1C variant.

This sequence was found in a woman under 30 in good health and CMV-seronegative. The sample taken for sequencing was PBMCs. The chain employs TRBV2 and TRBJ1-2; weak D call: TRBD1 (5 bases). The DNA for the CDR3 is TGTGCCAGCAGTGGTCAGGGAAACTATGGCTACACCTTC. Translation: CASSGQGNYGYTF.